Each of the 23 T cell receptor beta chains below was sequenced from the same sample in a study of response to subunit inactivated influenza vaccine. One entry per CDR3 protein, called by TCRdb with MiXCR from the RT-PCR reads. The table has approximately 500,000 distinct CDR3 sequences, 14% seen once. Material: PBMCs from blood, obtained about 13 days after vaccination. These receptors all come from a man aged 50-60 years who received an inactivated influenza vaccine.

This clonotype was seen more than once but under ten times. The chain uses TRBV30 and TRBJ2-2; D is undetermined. The CDR3 loop spans 14 amino acids. V gave up 0 bases and J gave up 7 bases, with 12 bases separating them. Germline CDR1 GTSNPN, CDR2 SVGIG (reference sequence). CDR3 in DNA: TGTGCCTGGAGTGTACAGTGGGGTGGCGGGGAGCTGTTTTTT. Protein product: CAWSVQWGGGELFF.

This clonotype was counted ten times or more. The rearrangement links TRBV12-3 or TRBV12-4 to TRBJ1-3; D is unresolved. Trimming removed 6 bases at V and 1 base at J, with 10 bases between. This CDR3 is 14 amino acids long. CDR3 DNA sequence: TGTGCCAGCAGGAGAGGGTCGTCTGGAAACACCATATATTTT. This gives the protein CASRRGSSGNTIYF.

In its sample, this clonotype was seen once. The rearrangement joins TRBV9 to TRBJ2-2, with D unresolved. Trimming shortened V by 0 bases and J by 0 bases, and 6 bases separated the two germline ends. CDR1 and CDR2 from the germline V gene are SGDLS and YYNGEE. There are 15 residues in the CDR3. Here the CDR3 reads CASSVGGTNTGELFF. The CDR3 DNA follows: TGTGCCAGCAGCGTAGGTGGGACGAACACCGGGGAGCTGTTTTTT.

The gene calls are TRBV6-2 or TRBV6-3 and TRBJ2-2; 13 bases are shared with TRBD2. Losses at the gene ends were 6 bases for V and 2 bases for J; bases not matched to a gene: 6. From germline, CDR1 is MNHEY and CDR2 SVGEGT. This CDR3 contains 17 residues. CDR3 DNA: TGTGCCAGCAGGATAACTAGCGGGAGGGCCAACACCGGGGAGCTGTTTTTT. It codes for CASRITSGRANTGELFF.

CDR3 in amino acids: CASSEGDRATYEQYF. DNA of the CDR3: TGTGCCAGCAGTGAGGGGGACAGGGCTACATACGAGCAGTACTTC. The chain is built from TRBV2 and TRBJ2-7; 9 nucleotides align to TRBD1. This CDR3 comprises 15 residues. The V and J ends lost 3 bases and 4 bases, in that order; junction bases with no gene match: 7. The germline V gene has CDR1 SNHLY and CDR2 FYNNEI.

This clonotype was detected a few times. The chain carries TRBV9 and TRBJ2-3; 8 bases are a match to TRBD1. Germline trimming cut 4 bases from V and 4 bases from J; bases unmatched to any gene: 8. The CDR3 contains 15 residues. Germline CDR1 is SGDLS and CDR2 is YYNGEE. For the CDR3, the DNA is TGTGCCAGCAGCCCAAGGACAGGGAAGGCAGATACGCAGTATTTT. Translating it yields CASSPRTGKADTQYF. Full variable domain (missing parts from reference TRBV9 and TRBJ2-3): DSGVTQTPKHLITATGQRVTLRCSPRSGDLSVYWYQQSLDQGLQFLIQYYNGEERAKGNILERFSAQQFPDLHSELNLSSLELGDSALYFCASSPRTGKADTQYFGPGTRLTVL.

The rearrangement links TRBV20-1 to TRBJ2-1, with TRBD2 identical over 7 bases. V lost 6 bases, J lost 8 bases, and 10 bases stayed unmatched. The germline V gene has CDR1 DFQATT and CDR2 SNEGSKA (reference sequence). The CDR3 length is 13 residues. CDR3 residues: CSAPDGREYEQFF. The CDR3 nucleotides are TGCAGTGCCCCGGACGGGCGGGAGTATGAGCAGTTCTTC.

This rearrangement joins TRBV21-1 to TRBJ2-2. TRBV21-1 has pseudogene status. The CDR3 loop spans 11 amino acids. The CDR3 reads CATLSIGELFF. The DNA for the CDR3 is TGTGCCACCCTTAGTATCGGGGAGCTGTTTTTT.

This clonotype has a handful of counts. The chain uses TRBV2 and TRBJ2-7; either TRBD1 or TRBD2 may supply D (5 bases each). This CDR3 is built from 12 residues. CDR1 SNHLY and CDR2 FYNNEI come from the germline V gene. V lost 7 bases and J 12 bases, leaving 19 bases between the germline ends. The CDR3 spells CASNGDGNSPYF. The DNA of the CDR3 is TGTGCCAGCAACGGGGACGGTAATAGTCCGTACTTC.

This clonotype was recorded many times. This sequence joins TRBV6-2 or TRBV6-3 and TRBJ2-7; D not certain. The CDR3 extends over 15 amino acids. In germline, CDR1 is MNHEY, CDR2 SVGEGT. V was trimmed by 4 bases and J by 1 base, leaving 14 bases between them. Here the CDR3 DNA reads TGTGCCAGCAGTTCAACTTCCCGAACTTCCTACGAGCAGTACTTC. It encodes CASSSTSRTSYEQYF.

This chain uses TRBV5-1 with TRBJ2-7, with 8 bases aligning to TRBD1. This CDR3 spans 14 amino acids. Germline-derived CDR1 and CDR2 are SGHRS and YFSETQ. V was clipped by 4 bases and J by 6 bases; unmatched bases: 9. The CDR3 region has the DNA TGCGCCAGCAGCAAGGACAGGGACCGCTCCGAGCAGTACTTC. Its protein is CASSKDRDRSEQYF.

This clonotype was counted between two and nine times. In DNA form, the CDR3 reads TGTGCCAGCAGCTACGCCTTTGGGGCCGGGAGCAATCAGCCCCAGCATTTT. Its translation: CASSYAFGAGSNQPQHF. V and J are TRBV7-9 and TRBJ1-5, with a weak D call TRBD1 (5 bases). The CDR3 runs 17 residues. Per the germline V gene, CDR1 is SEHNR and CDR2 is FQNEAQ (reference sequence). Trimming pared 4 bases from V and 1 base from J, leaving 17 bases between.

This clonotype occurred a few times. Relative to the germline gene, one junction end is altered; a read error may explain this. This chain uses TRBV7-2 with TRBJ2-1; 8 bases align to TRBD1. The CDR3 sequence is 11 residues long. The germline V gene encodes CDR1 SGHTA and CDR2 FQGNSA. The CDR3 here is CASSRDRILTF. CDR3 coding DNA: TGTGCCAGCAGCCGGGACAGGATCCTAACCTTC.

This chain uses TRBV6-1 with TRBJ2-7; TRBD2 matches 10 bases. The junction had 10 bases not matched to a gene; V was cut back by 8 bases and J by 3 bases. The CDR3 has 15 residues. Germline CDR1 is MNHNS and CDR2 is SASEGT. Here the CDR3 reads CASGLYASGGYEQYF. DNA of the CDR3: TGTGCCAGCGGGTTATACGCTAGCGGGGGCTACGAGCAGTACTTC.

This chain uses TRBV5-1 with TRBJ2-3; the D gene is possibly TRBD1 (7 bases). The V end was cut by 2 bases, the J end by 0 bases, with 10 bases between. Germline values: CDR1 SGHRS, CDR2 YFSETQ. The CDR3 contains 15 residues. CDR3 bases: TGCGCCAGCAGCTTTCCAGGGGGGAGCACAGATACGCAGTATTTT. Its protein product is CASSFPGGSTDTQYF.

This clonotype has a handful of counts. This rearrangement joins TRBV5-5 to TRBJ2-5; the D is unclear. The CDR3 is made up of 15 amino acids. Germline V lookup: CDR1 SGHKS, CDR2 YYEKEE (reference sequence). Trimming cost V 2 bases and J 4 bases, with 15 bases left between them. The CDR3 sequence is CASSFTPIRLETQYF. The CDR3 DNA is TGTGCCAGCAGCTTTACCCCGATTCGGTTAGAGACCCAGTACTTC.

The chain uses TRBV20-1 and TRBJ2-2; 8 bases are shared with TRBD2. The germline CDR1 and CDR2 sequences are DFQATT and SNEGSKA (reference sequence). This CDR3 contains 15 residues. The V segment lost 1 base and the J segment 1 base; nucleotides outside the gene matches: 2. CDR3 DNA: TGCAGTGCTAGAGTCACTAGCGGGAACACCGGGGAGCTGTTTTTT. The encoded protein is CSARVTSGNTGELFF.

This clonotype was found many times. The chain couples TRBV7-2 to TRBJ1-1; weak D call: TRBD1 (6 bases). The CDR3 contains 14 residues. Germline lookup yields CDR1 SGHTA and CDR2 FQGNSA. V was clipped by 0 bases and J by 1 base, with 6 bases between them. The CDR3 here is CASSLATGNTEAFF. The CDR3 DNA reads TGTGCCAGCAGCTTAGCGACAGGGAACACTGAAGCTTTCTTT.

This clonotype was seen a handful of times. This chain uses TRBV29-1 with TRBJ2-1, with D possibly matching TRBD1 (6 bases). The CDR3 covers 15 residues. Trimming took 1 base from V and 0 from J, leaving 10 bases between them. Germline-derived CDR1 and CDR2 are SQVTM and ANQGSEA. The CDR3 region is CSVEGQEFSYNEQFF. The CDR3 DNA reads as TGCAGCGTTGAAGGACAGGAGTTCTCCTACAATGAGCAGTTCTTC.

In this sample, this clonotype turned up a few times. This chain uses TRBV15 with TRBJ2-5; no reliable D call. Trimming shortened V by 7 bases and J by 2 bases, and 11 bases separated the two germline ends. Germline lookup yields CDR1 LNHNV and CDR2 YYDKDF (reference sequence). The CDR3 consists of 13 residues. The CDR3 DNA sequence: TGTGCCACCAAGGCCACACATCAAGAGACCCAGTACTTC. Amino acids: CATKATHQETQYF.

This rearrangement joins TRBV12-3 or TRBV12-4 to TRBJ1-1; weak D call: TRBD1 (5 bases). Trimming stripped 8 bases from V and 0 bases from J, with 19 bases between. This CDR3 comprises 16 residues. The CDR3 DNA reads TGTGCCAGCCGCCTTGAGGTCGTCAGGGTGAACACTGAAGCTTTCTTT. It encodes CASRLEVVRVNTEAFF.

The V and J genes are TRBV11-2 and TRBJ2-5; no firm D call. Germline CDR1 reads SGHAT; CDR2 reads FQNNGV. CDR3 size: 16 residues. The V and J ends lost 6 bases and 4 bases respectively, with 21 bases between them. CDR3 nucleotide sequence: TGTGCCAGCAGTCCCTATGTCCCCAGGAAGGCAGAGACCCAGTACTTC. Translation: CASSPYVPRKAETQYF.

This clonotype has a count of ten or more. The rearrangement uses TRBV6-1 and TRBJ2-1; D gene ambiguous. There are 16 residues in the CDR3. Trimming shortened V by 10 bases and J by 0 bases, and 19 bases separated the two germline ends. Germline CDR1 reads MNHNS; CDR2 reads SASEGT. CDR3 nucleotides: TGTGCCACCCGGTTGGAGACGGCGAGCTCCTACAATGAGCAGTTCTTC. This gives the protein CATRLETASSYNEQFF.